These T cell receptor beta chains were read from a single sample in a study of T cells in Graves' hyperthyroidism and ophthalmopathy. MiXCR, run by TCRdb on the multiplex PCR reads, gives a single entry per CDR3 protein. The table lists over 700,000 distinct CDR3 sequences, about two fifths of them singletons. Material: blood. The receptors derive from a man between 18 and 29 years old with Graves' hyperthyroidism. Each CDR3 is given with its conserved first and last residue.

11 TRBV2 CASMGDTEAFF
15 TRBV7-2 CASSVTIQGGEKLFF
13 TRBV7-3 CASSHHGNTEAFF
14 TRBV10-3 CATEGPKVASEAFF
12 TRBV11-2 CASRTGHPEAFF
14 TRBV20-1 CSAHQGTRGETQYF
17 TRBV24-1 CATSDSRRGSGTGELFF
16 TRBV15 CATSRDRDRLNQPQHF
14 TRBV29-1 CSVEDYGLGFGYTF
14 TRBV9 CASRDWGSPETQYF
15 TRBV7-2 CASSFVGLAGETQYF
16 TRBV2 CASSSNWGTSNTEAFF
14 TRBV6-5 CASSTGGQGYEQYF
15 TRBV5-8 CASSLEYGRKETQYF
16 TRBV6-5 CASSYSWETSGNTIYF
16 TRBV20-1 CSARSIRSSYNSPLHF
15 TRBV5-6 CASSFWNRGNEKLFF
15 TRBV7-2 CASSWPGLAVPEQYF
14 TRBV29-1 CSTRDRSLGETQYF
11 TRBV10-3 CATRGRETQYF
13 TRBV29-1 CSVRTGRSTEAFF
13 TRBV2 CASRGEGNYGYTF
14 TRBV5-4 CASSLEGLAETQYF
14 TRBV7-9 CASSLAEVLYGYTF
13 TRBV5-6 CASNTGARETQYF
15 TRBV7-9 CASSPSGDRTGELFF
13 TRBV5-8 CASSFQMQETQYF
13 TRBV29-1 CSVVGGDAGELFF
15 TRBV5-1 CASSKGQGAGTEAFF
15 TRBV20-1 CSASPMPRGPHEQYF
14 TRBV7-9 CASSHRTGGGEQYF
12 TRBV20-1 CSARGWDYEQYF
14 TRBV12-3/TRBV12-4 CASSPWEGGSGNTF
13 TRBV15 CATSSTTNTEAFF
16 TRBV29-1 CSVEGTADYVSYEQYF
14 TRBV7-8 CASQAARSGNTIYF
17 TRBV7-8 CASSPKSSGQVQETQYF
13 TRBV11-2 CAIATGSFGELFF
17 TRBV19 CASSISVQGAIDYGYTF
16 TRBV11-2 CASRAWNAVGDTEAFF
13 TRBV9 CASSVRANQPQHF